This entry is about one T cell receptor beta chain. The sample belongs to a study of blood T cell repertoires in COVID-19. Looking at the study overall: Material from acute and convalescent COVID-19 was sourced from the United States, Italy and Spain. Sample material is recorded as cDNA or gDNA derived from T cells, B-cell-depleted T cells, or PBMCs.

The CDR3 sequence is 19 residues long. The V gene's germline CDR1 is SGHTA and CDR2 FQGTGA. V was pared by 4 bases and J by 0 bases, with 19 bases between. Per the study methods: The assay estimated nucleated cells by amplifying reference gene primers. Clones were sequenced by immunoSEQ multiplex PCR, and TCRdb holds only the in-frame ones, with some missing. The DNA gave D and trimming, while V, J and clone size come from that table. The sample has 250,000 to 300,000 clones, around 81% seen once; the top ten hold around 2.9%. The TCR sequence derives from a woman between 55 and 75 years old with active or convalescent COVID-19. The chain employs TRBV7-3 and TRBJ2-6; D is perhaps TRBD1 (7 bases). The specimen sequenced was peripheral blood. The CDR3 DNA sequence: TGTGCCAGCAGCTCCCAGGGGGGTCCGAGGCTCTCTGGGGCCAACGTCCTGACTTTC. It encodes CASSSQGGPRLSGANVLTF. The whole variable domain, filled in from reference TRBV7-3 and TRBJ2-6, reads GAGVSQTPSNKVTEKGKYVELRCDPISGHTALYWYRQSLGQGPEFLIYFQGTGAADDSGLPNDRFFAVRPEGSVSTLKIQRTERGDSAVYLCASSSQGGPRLSGANVLTFGAGSRLTVL.